Listed below are T cell receptor beta chains from one sample, sequenced in a study of CD8+CD57+ T cells in acquired aplastic anemia. TCRdb reprocessed the reads with MiXCR, giving one entry per CDR3 protein. The repertoire holds 35,000 to 40,000 distinct CDR3 sequences, under 80% seen once, with 22% in the top ten. Sequenced input: sorted CD4+, CD8+, or CD8+CD57+ T cells (not recorded which) from PBMCs. These receptors were collected from a human donor in good health, serving as a control. Both conserved end residues are part of each CDR3. D genes are given only for firm matches. Only some rows state a clone size, as once, few, many or a class for expanded clones.

len: 15; d_gene: -; abundance: -; j_gene: TRBJ2-1; v_gene: TRBV24-1; CDR3nt: TGTGCCACCAGTGACGGCGCAGGGGACTACAATGAGCAGTTCTTC; CDR3aa: CATSDGAGDYNEQFF
len: 14; d_gene: TRBD1; abundance: -; j_gene: TRBJ1-4; v_gene: TRBV20-1; CDR3nt: TGCAGTGCTAGAGCTACCCGACAGGGGCAAAAACTGTTTTTT; CDR3aa: CSARATRQGQKLFF
len: 12; d_gene: -; abundance: -; j_gene: TRBJ2-7; v_gene: TRBV2; CDR3nt: TGTGTCGGAAGTACGGACGACTACGAGCAGTACTTC; CDR3aa: CVGSTDDYEQYF
len: 15; d_gene: -; abundance: -; j_gene: TRBJ2-3; v_gene: TRBV9; CDR3nt: TGTGCCAGCAGCGTGTCACCGGGGACCACAGATACGCAGTATTTT; CDR3aa: CASSVSPGTTDTQYF
len: 13; d_gene: -; abundance: -; j_gene: TRBJ2-1; v_gene: TRBV29-1; CDR3nt: TGCAGCGTTGACCTTGACAACTACAATGAGCAGTTCTTC; CDR3aa: CSVDLDNYNEQFF
len: 11; d_gene: -; abundance: -; j_gene: TRBJ2-7; v_gene: TRBV2; CDR3nt: TGTGCCAGCCTCCAACCTGGCGTTTGTTACTTC; CDR3aa: CASLQPGVCYF
len: 15; d_gene: TRBD2; abundance: few; j_gene: TRBJ2-3; v_gene: TRBV2; CDR3nt: TGTGCCAGCAGCGACGGGTCTAGCGGGGCAGATACGCAGTATTTT; CDR3aa: CASSDGSSGADTQYF
len: 14; d_gene: TRBD1; abundance: many; j_gene: TRBJ1-1; v_gene: TRBV6-2/TRBV6-3; CDR3nt: TGTGCCAGCAGTTTCACCAGGGGGGACACTGAAGCTTTCTTT; CDR3aa: CASSFTRGDTEAFF
len: 15; d_gene: -; abundance: -; j_gene: TRBJ2-7; v_gene: TRBV9; CDR3nt: TGTGCCAGCAGCTTCTCGGACAGCTTCTCCTACGAGCAGTACTTC; CDR3aa: CASSFSDSFSYEQYF
len: 10; d_gene: -; abundance: -; j_gene: TRBJ2-7; v_gene: TRBV2; CDR3nt: TGTGCCAGCAGTGCACACGAGCAGTACTTC; CDR3aa: CASSAHEQYF
len: 14; d_gene: -; abundance: -; j_gene: TRBJ2-1; v_gene: TRBV2; CDR3nt: TGTGCCAGCAAGGGGCCGGGCACCTACAATGAGCAGTTCTTC; CDR3aa: CASKGPGTYNEQFF